This T cell receptor beta chain is drawn from a study of T cells after posttransplantation cyclophosphamide. Study outcomes and limitations: Blood and skin or GI T cell repertoires showed limited TRB overlap.

This clone was recorded many times. Its matching antigen is unknown. TCRdb keeps only in-frame clones here, not all; method: immunoSEQ multiplex PCR. This sample has several thousand clones, each found more than once. This CDR3 has 16 amino acids. V was clipped by 0 bases and J by 7 bases, with 16 bases between them. The germline V gene encodes CDR1 MGHRA and CDR2 YSYEKL. Busulfan-fludarabine conditioning, marrow transplant, and cyclophosphamide on days +3 and +4 were administered. The clonotype originates from a female patient in her fifties or sixties who received an allogeneic stem cell transplant from a related donor, was CMV-positive, and had no GVHD. Some T cells may have come from the graft donor. The sequenced sample was PBMCs, obtained after allogeneic stem cell transplant with posttransplant cyclophosphamide. V usage is TRBV4-1 and J usage is TRBJ1-5; D is unresolved. The CDR3: CASSQEVTSRKQPQHF. The CDR3 region has the DNA TGCGCCAGCAGCCAAGAGGTGACATCCAGGAAGCAGCCCCAGCATTTT.